Detailed here is one T cell receptor (beta chain). Trimming took 5 bases from V and 3 from J; bases not matched to a gene: 3. Germline loops: CDR1 LNHNV, CDR2 YYDKDF (reference sequence). This CDR3 comprises 13 residues. Measured with immunoSEQ multiplex PCR; TCRdb has only the in-frame clones, and not every one. The sample holds roughly 200,000 clones; around 79% are singletons and the top ten take roughly 13%. This entry is derived from a study of blood T cell repertoires in COVID-19. Study-level information: The cDNA or gDNA used as material had been derived from T cells, B-cell-depleted T cells, or PBMCs.

The chain recombines TRBV15 with TRBJ1-1, with TRBD1 matching over 7 bases. Material: peripheral blood. This TCR was recovered from a man in his forties or fifties who had recovered from COVID-19. The CDR3 here is CATSVQGDTEAFF. The CDR3, as DNA: TGTGCCACCAGCGTTCAGGGGGACACTGAAGCTTTCTTT. The entire variable domain, with the rest obtained from reference TRBV15 and TRBJ1-1, is as follows: DAMVIQNPRYQVTQFGKPVTLSCSQTLNHNVMYWYQQKSSQAPKLLFHYYDKDFNNEADTPDNFQSRRPNTSFCFLDIRSPGLGDTAMYLCATSVQGDTEAFFGQGTRLTVV.